This passage covers 18 T cell receptor beta chains from one sample sequenced in a study of tumor-infiltrating lymphocytes in primary liver carcinoma. Unsorted bulk tissue (roughly 20-34 mg) underwent RNA and DNA co-extraction. From approximately 0.5 ug of total RNA, TCR beta-specific cDNA was reverse-transcribed using a constant-region primer. ARM-PCR was slightly modified, and three nested multiplex PCR rounds with it gave rise to the TCR beta libraries. The first two PCR rounds, approximately 11 cycles each, used TRBV1-TRBV30 forward primers and a C-beta reverse primer. TCRdb called the multiplex PCR reads again in MiXCR, with one record for every CDR3 protein. The sample contains 75,000 to 80,000 distinct CDR3 sequences, roughly 71% of which appear only once. Sequencing used tumor-adjacent normal liver tissue. Receptors originate from a man in his forties with primary liver carcinoma and hepatitis B virus infection.

This clonotype occurred a few times. The chain links TRBV11-3 to TRBJ2-5, with TRBD2 matching over 9 bases. Losses at the gene ends were 4 bases for V and 11 bases for J; bases not matched to a gene: 11. The V gene's germline CDR1 is SGHNT and CDR2 YENEEA. The CDR3 runs 14 residues. The CDR3, as DNA: TGTGCCAGCAGCTGGGAAGGACTAGCGAATGAGCAGTACTTC. It yields the protein CASSWEGLANEQYF.

Notes on this clonotype: Germline is not matched at one junction end, which may reflect a read error. This chain connects TRBV6-2 or TRBV6-3 to TRBJ2-3; D uncertain. Germline CDR1 and CDR2: MNHEY and SVGEGT. The CDR3 sequence is 14 residues long. The CDR3 DNA is TGTGCCTGCAGTACAAACTTCGCCACGGATACGCAGTATTTT. The encoded protein is CACSTNFATDTQYF.

The table lists this clonotype with a few counts. V is TRBV5-1 and J is TRBJ2-1, with 8 bases lining up with TRBD2. CDR1 is SGHRS, CDR2 YFSETQ, per germline. V was clipped by 2 bases and J by 5 bases; unmatched bases: 6. The CDR3 is made up of 15 amino acids. The CDR3 region is CASSLGLAGNNEQFF. As DNA, the CDR3 is TGCGCCAGCAGCTTAGGGCTAGCGGGTAACAATGAGCAGTTCTTC.

To note about this clonotype: A much more abundant neighbour one base away suggests this may be a read error. The chain recombines TRBV7-9 with TRBJ2-1; D unresolved. The germline V and J ends were trimmed by 3 bases and 5 bases, with 14 bases remaining between them. The CDR3 has 15 residues. The germline gives CDR1 SEHNR, CDR2 FQNEAQ (reference sequence). The CDR3 nucleotides read TGTGCCAGCAGCTTTTATTTAAGGGTAGACAATGAGCAGTTCTTC. This encodes CASSFYLRVDNEQFF.

Worth noting for this clonotype: The junction shows a germline mismatch at one end, possibly a read error. The V gene is TRBV5-4, the J gene TRBJ2-5; 7 bases agree with TRBD1. CDR1 and CDR2 (germline): SGHNT, YYREEE (reference sequence). CDR3 size: 14 residues. Here the CDR3 DNA reads TGTGCCATCAGCGCGGCAGGGGGTCAAGAGACCCAGTACTTC. Translated, it gives CAISAAGGQETQYF.

This clonotype turned up a few times. The rearrangement joins TRBV5-5 to TRBJ2-7; tentative D call: TRBD2 (5 bases). The ends were cut back, 5 bases at V and 0 bases at J, with 12 bases in the middle. CDR3 length: 14 residues. Germline-derived CDR1 and CDR2 are SGHKS and YYEKEE (reference sequence). The CDR3 region is CASSPLDFSYEQYF. DNA of the CDR3: TGTGCCAGCAGTCCACTAGACTTCTCCTACGAGCAGTACTTC. Full variable domain (rest looked up from reference TRBV5-5 and TRBJ2-7): DAGVTQSPTHLIKTRGQQVTLRCSPISGHKSVSWYQQVLGQGPQFIFQYYEKEERGRGNFPDRFSARQFPNYSSELNVNALLLGDSALYLCASSPLDFSYEQYFGPGTRLTVT.

V usage is TRBV6-2 or TRBV6-3 and J usage is TRBJ2-7; 10 nucleotides align to TRBD1. Trimming took 2 bases from V and 13 from J; bases not matched to a gene: 20. CDR3 length: 17 amino acids. Germline CDR1 is MNHEY and CDR2 is SVGEGT. The CDR3 DNA sequence: TGTGCCAGCAGTTACCCGACAGGGGGCGAGATCTCCTACGAACATTACTTC. Residues: CASSYPTGGEISYEHYF.

The chain carries TRBV11-2 and TRBJ2-5; TRBD2 is a possible D gene (5 bases). Trimming left V 6 bases short and J 2 bases short, with 16 bases between. Germline V CDR1 and CDR2: SGHAT, FQNNGV. This CDR3 contains 15 residues. The CDR3 DNA reads as TGTGCCAGCAGGCGGTTGGTTGGGAGACAAGAGACCCAGTACTTC. Amino acid sequence: CASRRLVGRQETQYF.

Comment on this clonotype: At one end, the junction sequence differs from germline, possibly due to a read error. The rearrangement uses TRBV10-1 and TRBJ2-7, with 8 bases identical to TRBD2. The CDR3 is made up of 16 amino acids. CDR1 is WNHNN, CDR2 SYGVQD, per germline (reference sequence). In DNA form, the CDR3 reads TGCGCCAGCATTGAGTCGGAGCGGGAGACTATCTACGAACAGTACTTC. Protein: CASIESERETIYEQYF.

This clonotype was seen repeatedly, ten times or more. The rearrangement joins TRBV28 to TRBJ2-1; TRBD2 aligns across 15 bases. Per the germline V gene, CDR1 is MDHEN and CDR2 is SYDVKM. This CDR3 contains 18 residues. Trimming took 5 bases from V and 2 from J; bases not matched to a gene: 7. The CDR3 protein is CASSPLGLAGGPYNEQFF. The CDR3 nucleotides read TGTGCCAGCAGTCCCCTCGGACTAGCGGGAGGGCCCTACAATGAGCAGTTCTTC. The variable domain in full, with the rest retrieved from reference TRBV28 and TRBJ2-1, is DVKVTQSSRYLVKRTGEKVFLECVQDMDHENMFWYRQDPGLGLRLIYFSYDVKMKEKGDIPEGYSVSREKKERFSLILESASTNQTSMYLCASSPLGLAGGPYNEQFFGPGTRLTVL.

Turning to this clonotype: This may come from a read error, since a much larger clone is one base off. This chain links TRBV7-6 with TRBJ2-1; 8 bases are a match to TRBD2. V shed 6 bases and J 8 bases; nucleotides not matched to a gene: 12. The germline V gene has CDR1 SGHVS and CDR2 FNYEAQ. This CDR3 is 15 amino acids long. The CDR3 DNA reads TGTGCCAGCAGTCGACGGGAGGGGGGCGACCATGAGCAGTTCTTC. This gives the protein CASSRREGGDHEQFF.

Comments on this clonotype: In this CDR3 the conserved last residue, phenylalanine or tryptophan, is missing, so a read error is likely. This rearrangement joins TRBV5-4 to TRBJ2-5; D remains unclear. This CDR3 is 14 amino acids long. The germline V and J ends were trimmed by 3 bases and 0 bases, with 9 bases remaining between them. Germline lookup yields CDR1 SGHNT and CDR2 YYREEE (reference sequence). CDR3: CASSSPTDQETQYV. The CDR3 DNA reads as TGTGCCAGCAGCTCGCCGACGGACCAAGAGACCCAGTACGTC.

On this clonotype: The junction and the germline gene differ at one end; a read error may be behind it. The rearrangement joins TRBV4-2 to TRBJ2-3; 10 nucleotides align to TRBD2. Germline V lookup: CDR1 LGHNA, CDR2 YNFKEQ. The CDR3 has 15 residues. The CDR3 DNA follows: TGTGCCAGCACCCAAGAAGCGGGAGGGTCAGATACGCAGTATTTT. Translation: CASTQEAGGSDTQYF.

Concerning this clonotype: This sequence may be a read error, since a much larger clone differs from it by one base. The chain carries TRBV5-1 and TRBJ1-1; maybe TRBD1 (6 bases). Germline CDR1 reads SGHRS; CDR2 reads YFSETQ. V lost 4 bases and J lost 7, with 17 bases in between. The CDR3 is 14 residues long. CDR3 loop: CASSVGGQSDEAFF. CDR3 in DNA: TGCGCCAGCAGCGTAGGGGGGCAATCGGATGAAGCTTTCTTT.

Notes on this clonotype: Relative to the germline gene, one junction end is altered; a read error may explain this. The J gene is TRBJ2-7, the V gene TRBV29-1; the D gene is possibly TRBD2 (6 bases). CDR1 is SQVTM and CDR2 is ANQGSEA in the germline V gene. CDR3 length: 15 residues. Here the CDR3 reads CSVEDERDGSYEQYF. The CDR3 DNA is TGCAGCGTTGAAGATGAACGGGACGGGAGTTACGAGCAGTACTTT.

Concerning this clonotype: Sequence at one end of the junction differs from germline and may be a read error. This sequence joins TRBV12-3 or TRBV12-4 and TRBJ2-7, with D perhaps matching TRBD1 (6 bases). The CDR3 is 14 residues long. This chain's CDR3 is CASSLNRAYYEQCF. CDR3 DNA sequence: TGTGCCAGCAGTTTGAACAGGGCCTACTACGAGCAGTGCTTC.

On this clonotype: A junction boundary mismatches the germline segment, possibly from a read error. The gene calls are TRBV11-2 and TRBJ2-1; 7 bases map to TRBD2. The CDR3 consists of 19 residues. Germline CDR1 and CDR2: SGHAT and FQNNGV. In nucleotides, the CDR3 is TGTGTCAGCAGCCCAGCTAGCGGAGCCGGCCTGAGCTCCCACAATAAGCAGTTCTTC. It translates to CVSSPASGAGLSSHNKQFF.

Points on this clonotype: Relative to the germline gene, one junction end is altered; a read error may explain this. The chain carries TRBV6-2 or TRBV6-3 and TRBJ2-6; 8 bases agree with TRBD1. This CDR3 is built from 17 residues. CDR1 is MNHEY, CDR2 SVGEGT, per germline. This chain's CDR3 is CASSYRQGAAGANVLSF. The CDR3 bases are TGTGCCAGCAGTTACCGGCAGGGGGCTGCTGGGGCCAACGTCCTGTCTTTC.